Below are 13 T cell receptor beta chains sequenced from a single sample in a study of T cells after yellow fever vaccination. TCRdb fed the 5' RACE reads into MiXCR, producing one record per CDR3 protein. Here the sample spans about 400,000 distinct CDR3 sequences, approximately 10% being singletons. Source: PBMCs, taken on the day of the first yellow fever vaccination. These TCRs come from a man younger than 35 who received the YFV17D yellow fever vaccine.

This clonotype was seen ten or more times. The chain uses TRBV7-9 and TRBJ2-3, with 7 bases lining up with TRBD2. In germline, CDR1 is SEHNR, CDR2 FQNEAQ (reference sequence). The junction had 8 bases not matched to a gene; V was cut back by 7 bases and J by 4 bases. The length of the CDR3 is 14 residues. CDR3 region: CASTRRGYPDTQYF. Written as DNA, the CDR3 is TGTGCCAGCACTCGGCGGGGGTACCCAGATACGCAGTATTTT. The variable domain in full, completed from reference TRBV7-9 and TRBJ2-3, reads DTGVSQNPRHKITKRGQNVTFRCDPISEHNRLYWYRQTLGQGPEFLTYFQNEAQLEKSRLLSDRFSAERPKGSFSTLEIQRTEQGDSAMYLCASTRRGYPDTQYFGPGTRLTVL.

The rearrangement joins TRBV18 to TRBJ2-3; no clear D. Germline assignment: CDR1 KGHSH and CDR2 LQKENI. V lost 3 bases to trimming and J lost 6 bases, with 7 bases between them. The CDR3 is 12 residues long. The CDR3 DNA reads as TGTGCCAGCTCACCGGAGAGGGATACGCAGTATTTT. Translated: CASSPERDTQYF.

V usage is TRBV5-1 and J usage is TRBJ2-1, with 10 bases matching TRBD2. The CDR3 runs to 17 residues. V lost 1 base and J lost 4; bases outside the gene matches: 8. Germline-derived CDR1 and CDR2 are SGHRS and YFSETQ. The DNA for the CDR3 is TGCGCCAGCAGCTTGAGCCTAGCGGGGGACCCATACAATGAGCAGTTCTTC. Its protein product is CASSLSLAGDPYNEQFF.

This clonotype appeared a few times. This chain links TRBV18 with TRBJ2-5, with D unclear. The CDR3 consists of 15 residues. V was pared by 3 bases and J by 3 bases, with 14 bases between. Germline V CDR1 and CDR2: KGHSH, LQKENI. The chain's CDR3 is CASSPRANTEETQYF. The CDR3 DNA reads TGTGCCAGCTCACCTCGCGCGAACACAGAAGAGACCCAGTACTTC.

The chain's CDR3 is CSAPRDRGRLGTEAFF. The CDR3 nucleotides are TGCAGTGCTCCCCGGGACAGGGGAAGGCTCGGCACTGAAGCTTTCTTT. The chain carries TRBV20-1 and TRBJ1-1, with 10 bases fitting TRBD1. J gave up 4 bases and V 5 bases, and 13 bases lay outside the gene matches. Per germline, CDR1 DFQATT and CDR2 SNEGSKA (reference sequence). CDR3 length: 16 amino acids.

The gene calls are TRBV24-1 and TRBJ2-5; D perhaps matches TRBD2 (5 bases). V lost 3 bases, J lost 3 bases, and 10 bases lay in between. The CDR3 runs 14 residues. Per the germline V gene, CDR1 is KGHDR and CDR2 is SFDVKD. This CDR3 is CATSDRTEEETQYF. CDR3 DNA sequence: TGTGCCACCAGTGATAGGACGGAGGAAGAGACCCAGTACTTC.

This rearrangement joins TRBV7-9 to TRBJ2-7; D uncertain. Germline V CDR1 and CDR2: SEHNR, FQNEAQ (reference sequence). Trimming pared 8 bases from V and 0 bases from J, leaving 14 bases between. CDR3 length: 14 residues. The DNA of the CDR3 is TGTGCCAGCTCCGACTGGAAGAGCTCCTACGAGCAGTACGTC. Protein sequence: CASSDWKSSYEQYV.

DNA for the CDR3: TGCGCCAGCAGCTTGGTCTGGGGGAACACCGGGGAGCTGTTTTTT. Translation: CASSLVWGNTGELFF. The chain is built from TRBV5-1 and TRBJ2-2; D gene unclear. Germline lookup yields CDR1 SGHRS and CDR2 YFSETQ. V lost 0 bases and J 1 base, leaving 7 bases between the germline ends. The CDR3 consists of 15 residues.

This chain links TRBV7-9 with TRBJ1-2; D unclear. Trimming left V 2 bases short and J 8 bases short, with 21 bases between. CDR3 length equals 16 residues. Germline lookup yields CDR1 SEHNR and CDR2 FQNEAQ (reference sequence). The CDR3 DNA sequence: TGTGCCAGCAGCTTACCCCCCGCGCGCCCGGTGGAAGGCTACACCTTC. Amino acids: CASSLPPARPVEGYTF. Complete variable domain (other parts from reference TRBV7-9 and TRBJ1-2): DTGVSQNPRHKITKRGQNVTFRCDPISEHNRLYWYRQTLGQGPEFLTYFQNEAQLEKSRLLSDRFSAERPKGSFSTLEIQRTEQGDSAMYLCASSLPPARPVEGYTFGSGTRLTVV.

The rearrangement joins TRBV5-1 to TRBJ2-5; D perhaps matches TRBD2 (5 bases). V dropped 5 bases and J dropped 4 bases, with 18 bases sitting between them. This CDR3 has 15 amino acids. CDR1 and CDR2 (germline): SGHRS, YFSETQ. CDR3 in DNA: TGCGCCAGCAGGGGAGTTGGTGCTAGAGGAGAGACCCAGTACTTC. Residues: CASRGVGARGETQYF.

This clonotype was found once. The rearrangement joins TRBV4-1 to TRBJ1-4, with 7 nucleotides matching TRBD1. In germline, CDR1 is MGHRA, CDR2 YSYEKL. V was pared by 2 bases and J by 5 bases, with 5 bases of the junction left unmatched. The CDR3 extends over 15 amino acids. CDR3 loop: CASSQPRDRNEKLFF. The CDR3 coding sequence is TGCGCCAGCAGCCAACCCCGGGACAGAAATGAAAAACTGTTTTTT.

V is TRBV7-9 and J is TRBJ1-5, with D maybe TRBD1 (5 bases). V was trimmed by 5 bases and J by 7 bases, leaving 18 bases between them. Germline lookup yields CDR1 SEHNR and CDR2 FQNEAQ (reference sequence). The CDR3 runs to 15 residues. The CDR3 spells CASSQGGRGEQPQHF. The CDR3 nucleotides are TGTGCCAGCAGCCAGGGAGGGAGGGGTGAACAGCCCCAGCATTTT.

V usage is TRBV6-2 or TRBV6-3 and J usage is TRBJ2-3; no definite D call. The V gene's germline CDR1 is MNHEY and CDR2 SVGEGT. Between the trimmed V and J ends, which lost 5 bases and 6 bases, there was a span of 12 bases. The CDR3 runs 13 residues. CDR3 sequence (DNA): TGTGCCAGCAGTCAAGGCGGTCAGGATACGCAGTATTTT. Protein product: CASSQGGQDTQYF.